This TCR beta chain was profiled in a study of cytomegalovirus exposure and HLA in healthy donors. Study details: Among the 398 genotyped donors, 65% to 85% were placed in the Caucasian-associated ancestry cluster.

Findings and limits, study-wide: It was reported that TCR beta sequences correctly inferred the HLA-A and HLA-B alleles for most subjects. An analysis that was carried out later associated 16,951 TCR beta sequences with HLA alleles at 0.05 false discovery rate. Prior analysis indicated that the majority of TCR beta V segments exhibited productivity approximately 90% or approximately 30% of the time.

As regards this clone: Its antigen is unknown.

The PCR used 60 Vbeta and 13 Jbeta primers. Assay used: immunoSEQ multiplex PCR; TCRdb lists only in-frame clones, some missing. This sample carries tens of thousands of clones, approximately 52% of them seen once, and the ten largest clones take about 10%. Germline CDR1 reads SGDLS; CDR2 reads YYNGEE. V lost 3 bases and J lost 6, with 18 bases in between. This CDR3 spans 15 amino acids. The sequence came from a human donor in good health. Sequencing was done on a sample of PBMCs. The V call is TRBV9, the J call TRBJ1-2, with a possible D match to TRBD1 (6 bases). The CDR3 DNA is TGTGCCAGCAGCGCCAGACAGGTTCTCTTAAATGGCTACACCTTC. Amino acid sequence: CASSARQVLLNGYTF.